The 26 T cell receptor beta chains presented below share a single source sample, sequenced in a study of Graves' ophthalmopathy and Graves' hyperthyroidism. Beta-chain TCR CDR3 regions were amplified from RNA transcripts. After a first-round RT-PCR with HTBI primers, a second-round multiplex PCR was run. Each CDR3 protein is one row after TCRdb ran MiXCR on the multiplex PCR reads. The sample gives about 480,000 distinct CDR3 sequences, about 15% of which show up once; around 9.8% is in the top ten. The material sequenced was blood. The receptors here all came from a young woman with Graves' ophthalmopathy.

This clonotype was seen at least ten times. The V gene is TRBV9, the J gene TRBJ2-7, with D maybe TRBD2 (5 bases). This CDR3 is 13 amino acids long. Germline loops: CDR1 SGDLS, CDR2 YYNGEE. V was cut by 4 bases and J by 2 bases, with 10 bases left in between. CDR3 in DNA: TGTGCCAGCAGCTCAGGACTTACCTACGAGCAGTACTTC. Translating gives CASSSGLTYEQYF.

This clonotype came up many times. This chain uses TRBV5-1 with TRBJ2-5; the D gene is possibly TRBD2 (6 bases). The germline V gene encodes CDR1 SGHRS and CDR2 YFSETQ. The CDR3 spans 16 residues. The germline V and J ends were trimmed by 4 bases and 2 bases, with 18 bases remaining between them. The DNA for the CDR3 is TGCGCCAGCAGCCCGACCATTAGCGGAGGACAAGAGACCCAGTACTTC. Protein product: CASSPTISGGQETQYF.

CDR3 DNA sequence: TGCAGTGCTAGTGACGCGGGGGGGACCTACGAGCAGTACTTC. It codes for CSASDAGGTYEQYF. The V call is TRBV20-1, the J call TRBJ2-7; TRBD2 agrees at 9 bases. V was clipped by 3 bases and J by 2 bases; unmatched bases: 5. Looked up from germline, CDR1 is DFQATT and CDR2 is SNEGSKA (reference sequence). The CDR3 length is 14 residues.

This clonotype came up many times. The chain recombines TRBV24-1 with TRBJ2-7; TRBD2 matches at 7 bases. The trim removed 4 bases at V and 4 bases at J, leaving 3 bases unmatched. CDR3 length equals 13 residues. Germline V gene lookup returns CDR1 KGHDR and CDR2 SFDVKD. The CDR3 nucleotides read TGTGCCACCAGTGACGGGGGGAAATACGAGCAGTACTTC. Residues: CATSDGGKYEQYF.

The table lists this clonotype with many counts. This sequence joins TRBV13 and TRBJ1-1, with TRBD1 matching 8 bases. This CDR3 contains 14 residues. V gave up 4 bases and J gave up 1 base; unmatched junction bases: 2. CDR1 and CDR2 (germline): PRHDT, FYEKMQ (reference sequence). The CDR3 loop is CASSSRGPNTEAFF. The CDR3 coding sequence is TGTGCCAGCAGCTCCAGGGGGCCGAACACTGAAGCTTTCTTT.

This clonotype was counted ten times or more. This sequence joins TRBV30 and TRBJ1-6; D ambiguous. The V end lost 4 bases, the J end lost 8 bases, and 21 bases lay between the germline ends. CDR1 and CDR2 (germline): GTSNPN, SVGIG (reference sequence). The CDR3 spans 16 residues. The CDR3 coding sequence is TGTGCCTGGACCCAATGGGGTGACGGGTATGATTCACCCCTCCACTTT. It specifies CAWTQWGDGYDSPLHF.

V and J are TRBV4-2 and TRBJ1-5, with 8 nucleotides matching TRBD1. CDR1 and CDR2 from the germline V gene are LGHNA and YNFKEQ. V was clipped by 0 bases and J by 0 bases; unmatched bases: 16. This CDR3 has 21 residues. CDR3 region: CASSQDLNRTGRGYSNQPQHF. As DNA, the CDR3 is TGTGCCAGCAGCCAAGACCTTAATCGGACAGGGAGGGGATATAGCAATCAGCCCCAGCATTTT.

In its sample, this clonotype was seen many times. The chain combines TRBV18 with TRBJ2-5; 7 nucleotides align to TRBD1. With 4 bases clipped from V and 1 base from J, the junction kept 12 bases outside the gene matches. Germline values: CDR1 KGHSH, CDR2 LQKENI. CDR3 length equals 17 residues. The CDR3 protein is CASSQAEGGAGQETQYF. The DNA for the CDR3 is TGTGCCAGCTCACAAGCTGAAGGGGGCGCAGGCCAAGAGACCCAGTACTTC.

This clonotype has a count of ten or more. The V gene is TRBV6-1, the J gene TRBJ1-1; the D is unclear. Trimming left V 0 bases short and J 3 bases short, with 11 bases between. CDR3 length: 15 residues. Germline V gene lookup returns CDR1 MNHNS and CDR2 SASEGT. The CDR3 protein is CASSEAQLGYTEAFF. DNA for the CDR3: TGTGCCAGCAGTGAAGCGCAACTTGGGTACACTGAAGCTTTCTTT.

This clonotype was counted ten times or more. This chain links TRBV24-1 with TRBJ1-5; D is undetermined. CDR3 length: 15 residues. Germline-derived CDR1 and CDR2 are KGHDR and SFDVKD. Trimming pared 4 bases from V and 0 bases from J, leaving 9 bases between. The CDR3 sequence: CATSDDGYSNQPQHF. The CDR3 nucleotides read TGTGCCACCAGTGACGACGGTTATAGCAATCAGCCCCAGCATTTT.

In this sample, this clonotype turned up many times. The CDR3 here is CASRGDRQGSTEAFF. The CDR3 coding sequence is TGTGCCAGCAGGGGGGACCGACAGGGGAGCACTGAAGCTTTCTTT. The rearrangement links TRBV12-3 or TRBV12-4 to TRBJ1-1; 8 positions agree with TRBD1. V shed 6 bases, J shed 4 bases, and the junction held 10 bases outside the gene matches. This CDR3 region has 15 residues.

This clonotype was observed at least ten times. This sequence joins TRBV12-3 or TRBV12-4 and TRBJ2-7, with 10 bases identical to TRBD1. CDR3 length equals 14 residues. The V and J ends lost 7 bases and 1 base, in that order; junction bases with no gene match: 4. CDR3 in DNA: TGTGCCAGCACCAGGACAGGGGGATCCTACGAGCAGTACTTC. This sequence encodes CASTRTGGSYEQYF.

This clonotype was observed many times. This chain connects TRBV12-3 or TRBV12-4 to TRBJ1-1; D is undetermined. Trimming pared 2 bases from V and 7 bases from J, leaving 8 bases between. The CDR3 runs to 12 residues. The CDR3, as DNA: TGTGCCAGCAGTTTACTTGGATTTGAAGCTTTCTTT. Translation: CASSLLGFEAFF.

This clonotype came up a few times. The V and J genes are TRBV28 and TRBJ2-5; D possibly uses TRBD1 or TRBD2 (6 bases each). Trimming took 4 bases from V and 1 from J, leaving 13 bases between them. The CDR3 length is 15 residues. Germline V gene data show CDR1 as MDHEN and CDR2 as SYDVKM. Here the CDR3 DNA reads TGTGCCAGCAGTTCACTCCGGGGGCCCCAAGAGACCCAGTACTTC. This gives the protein CASSSLRGPQETQYF. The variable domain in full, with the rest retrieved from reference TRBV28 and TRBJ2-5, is DVKVTQSSRYLVKRTGEKVFLECVQDMDHENMFWYRQDPGLGLRLIYFSYDVKMKEKGDIPEGYSVSREKKERFSLILESASTNQTSMYLCASSSLRGPQETQYFGPGTRLLVL.

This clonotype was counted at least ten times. The CDR3 loop is CASSLVRGVDTGELFF. CDR3 bases: TGTGCCAGCAGTTTAGTTCGCGGAGTAGACACCGGGGAGCTGTTTTTT. The rearrangement uses TRBV12-3 or TRBV12-4 and TRBJ2-2; D unresolved. The length of the CDR3 is 16 residues. V was cut by 1 base and J by 3 bases, with 12 bases left in between.

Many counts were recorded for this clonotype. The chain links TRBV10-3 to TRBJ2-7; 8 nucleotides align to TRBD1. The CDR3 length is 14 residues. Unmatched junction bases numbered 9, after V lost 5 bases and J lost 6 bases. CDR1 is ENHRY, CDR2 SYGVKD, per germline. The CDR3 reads CAISPGQGWGEQYF. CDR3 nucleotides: TGTGCCATCAGTCCCGGACAGGGTTGGGGCGAGCAGTACTTC.

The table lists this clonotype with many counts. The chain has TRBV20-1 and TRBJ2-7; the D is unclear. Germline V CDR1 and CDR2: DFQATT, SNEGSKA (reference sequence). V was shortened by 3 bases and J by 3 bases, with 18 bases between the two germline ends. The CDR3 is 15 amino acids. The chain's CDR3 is CSASARTAVLYEQYF. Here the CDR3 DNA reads TGCAGTGCTAGCGCGAGAACAGCCGTTCTCTACGAGCAGTACTTC.

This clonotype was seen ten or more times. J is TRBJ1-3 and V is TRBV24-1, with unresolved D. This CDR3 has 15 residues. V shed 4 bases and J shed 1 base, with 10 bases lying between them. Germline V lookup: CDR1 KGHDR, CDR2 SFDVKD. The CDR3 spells CATSDPRVSGNTIYF. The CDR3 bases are TGTGCCACCAGTGACCCCCGGGTTTCTGGAAACACCATATATTTT.

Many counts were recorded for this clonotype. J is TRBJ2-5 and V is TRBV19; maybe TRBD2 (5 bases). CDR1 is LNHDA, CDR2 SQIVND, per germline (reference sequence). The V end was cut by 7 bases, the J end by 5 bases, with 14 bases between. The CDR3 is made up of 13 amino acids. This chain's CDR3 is CASTRRLGETQYF. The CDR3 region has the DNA TGTGCCAGTACCCGGAGGCTGGGGGAGACCCAGTACTTC.

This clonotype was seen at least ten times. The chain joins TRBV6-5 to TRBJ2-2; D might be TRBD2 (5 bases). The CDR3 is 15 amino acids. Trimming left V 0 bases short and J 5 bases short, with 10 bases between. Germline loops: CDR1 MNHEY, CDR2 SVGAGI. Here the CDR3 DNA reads TGTGCCAGCAGTTACTCGAAGGGCGGGACCGGGGAGCTGTTTTTT. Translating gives CASSYSKGGTGELFF.

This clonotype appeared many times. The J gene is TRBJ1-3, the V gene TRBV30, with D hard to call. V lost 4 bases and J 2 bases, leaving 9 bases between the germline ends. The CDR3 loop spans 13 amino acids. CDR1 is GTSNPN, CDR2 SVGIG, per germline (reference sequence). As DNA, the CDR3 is TGTGCCTGGACGAGGTCGCCTGGAAACACCATATATTTT. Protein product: CAWTRSPGNTIYF.

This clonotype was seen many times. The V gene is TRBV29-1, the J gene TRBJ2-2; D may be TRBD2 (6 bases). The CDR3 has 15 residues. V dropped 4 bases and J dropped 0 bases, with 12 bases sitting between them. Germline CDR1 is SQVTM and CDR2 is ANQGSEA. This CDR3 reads CSVGASAANTGELFF. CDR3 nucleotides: TGCAGCGTTGGGGCTAGCGCCGCGAACACCGGGGAGCTGTTTTTT.

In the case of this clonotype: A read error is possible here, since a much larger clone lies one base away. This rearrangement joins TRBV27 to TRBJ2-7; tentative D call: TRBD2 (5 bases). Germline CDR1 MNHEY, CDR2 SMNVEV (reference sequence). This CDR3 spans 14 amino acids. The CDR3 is CASSRADPSYELYF. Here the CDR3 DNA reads TGTGCCAGCAGCCGAGCGGATCCCTCCTACGAGCTGTACTTC.

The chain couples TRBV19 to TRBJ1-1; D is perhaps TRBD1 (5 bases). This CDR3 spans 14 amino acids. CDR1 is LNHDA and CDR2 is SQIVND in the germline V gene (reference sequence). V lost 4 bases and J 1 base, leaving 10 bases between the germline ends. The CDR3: CASSTGFTNTEAFF. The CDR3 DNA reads TGTGCCAGTAGTACAGGGTTTACGAACACTGAAGCTTTCTTT.

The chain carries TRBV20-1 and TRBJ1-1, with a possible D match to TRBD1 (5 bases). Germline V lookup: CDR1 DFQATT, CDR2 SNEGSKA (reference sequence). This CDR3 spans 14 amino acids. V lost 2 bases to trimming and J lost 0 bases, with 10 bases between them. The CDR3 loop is CSARLGHMNTEAFF. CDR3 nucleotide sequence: TGCAGTGCTAGATTGGGGCATATGAACACTGAAGCTTTCTTT.

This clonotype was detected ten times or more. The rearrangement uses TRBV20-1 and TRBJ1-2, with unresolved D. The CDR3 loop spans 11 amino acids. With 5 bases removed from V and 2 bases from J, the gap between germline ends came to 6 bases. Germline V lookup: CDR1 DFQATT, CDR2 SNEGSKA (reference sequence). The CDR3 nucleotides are TGCAGTGCTGTTTGGAACTATGGCTACACCTTC. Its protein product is CSAVWNYGYTF.